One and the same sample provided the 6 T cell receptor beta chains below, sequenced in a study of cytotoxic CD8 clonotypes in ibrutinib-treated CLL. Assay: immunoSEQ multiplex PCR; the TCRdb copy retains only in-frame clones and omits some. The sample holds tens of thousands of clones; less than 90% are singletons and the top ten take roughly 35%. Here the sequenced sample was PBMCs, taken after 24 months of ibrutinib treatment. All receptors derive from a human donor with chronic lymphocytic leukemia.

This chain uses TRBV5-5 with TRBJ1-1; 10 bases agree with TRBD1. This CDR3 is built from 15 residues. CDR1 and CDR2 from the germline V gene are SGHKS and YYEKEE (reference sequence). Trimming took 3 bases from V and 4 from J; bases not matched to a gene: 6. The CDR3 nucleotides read TGTGCCAGCAGCTACCGACAGGGGGCAGTCACTGAAGCTTTCTTT. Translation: CASSYRQGAVTEAFF.

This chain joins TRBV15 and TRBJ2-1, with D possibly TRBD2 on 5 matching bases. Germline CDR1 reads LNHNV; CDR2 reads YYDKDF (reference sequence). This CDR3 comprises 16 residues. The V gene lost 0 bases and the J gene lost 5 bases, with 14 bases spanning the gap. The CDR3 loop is CATSRDVASRNNEQFF. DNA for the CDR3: TGTGCCACCAGCAGAGATGTGGCTAGCAGGAACAATGAGCAGTTCTTC. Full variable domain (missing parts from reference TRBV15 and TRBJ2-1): DAMVIQNPRYQVTQFGKPVTLSCSQTLNHNVMYWYQQKSSQAPKLLFHYYDKDFNNEADTPDNFQSRRPNTSFCFLDIRSPGLGDTAMYLCATSRDVASRNNEQFFGPGTRLTVL.

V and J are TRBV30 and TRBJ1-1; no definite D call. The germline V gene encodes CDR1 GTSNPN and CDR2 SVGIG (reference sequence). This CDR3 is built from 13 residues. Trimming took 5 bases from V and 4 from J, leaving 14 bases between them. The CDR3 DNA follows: TGTGCCTGGCGTCCCGGATACGGCACTGAAGCTTTCTTT. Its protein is CAWRPGYGTEAFF.

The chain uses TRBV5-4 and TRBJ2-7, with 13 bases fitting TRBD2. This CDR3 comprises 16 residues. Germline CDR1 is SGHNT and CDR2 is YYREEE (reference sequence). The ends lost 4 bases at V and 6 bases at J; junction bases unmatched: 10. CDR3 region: CASSRGLAGIWSEQYF. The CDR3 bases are TGTGCCAGCAGCAGGGGACTAGCGGGAATATGGTCCGAGCAGTACTTC.

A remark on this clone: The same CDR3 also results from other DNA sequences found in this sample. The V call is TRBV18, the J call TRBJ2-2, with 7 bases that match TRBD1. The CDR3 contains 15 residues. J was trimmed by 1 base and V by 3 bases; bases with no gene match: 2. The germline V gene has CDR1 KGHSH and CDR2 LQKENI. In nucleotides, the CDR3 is TGTGCCAGCTCACCTGGGACAGTGAACACCGGGGAGCTGTTTTTT. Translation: CASSPGTVNTGELFF.

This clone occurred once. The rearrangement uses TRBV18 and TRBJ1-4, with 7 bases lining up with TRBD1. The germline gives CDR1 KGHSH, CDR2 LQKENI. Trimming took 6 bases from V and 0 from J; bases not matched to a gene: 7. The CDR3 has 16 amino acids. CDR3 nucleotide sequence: TGTGCCAGCTCGGGGACAGCCTCTGCAACTAATGAAAAACTGTTTTTT. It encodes CASSGTASATNEKLFF.